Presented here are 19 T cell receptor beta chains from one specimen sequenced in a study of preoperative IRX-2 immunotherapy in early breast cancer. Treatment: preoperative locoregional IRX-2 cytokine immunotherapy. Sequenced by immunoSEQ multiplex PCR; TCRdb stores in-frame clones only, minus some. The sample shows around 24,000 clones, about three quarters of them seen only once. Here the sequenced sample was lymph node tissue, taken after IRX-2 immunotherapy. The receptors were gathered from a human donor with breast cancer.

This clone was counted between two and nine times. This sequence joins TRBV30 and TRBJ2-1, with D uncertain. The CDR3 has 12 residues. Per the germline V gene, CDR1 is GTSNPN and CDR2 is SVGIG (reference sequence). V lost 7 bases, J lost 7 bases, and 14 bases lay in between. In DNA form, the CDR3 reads TGTGCCTACTGGAGTAGTGTGAATGAGCAGTTCTTC. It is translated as CAYWSSVNEQFF.

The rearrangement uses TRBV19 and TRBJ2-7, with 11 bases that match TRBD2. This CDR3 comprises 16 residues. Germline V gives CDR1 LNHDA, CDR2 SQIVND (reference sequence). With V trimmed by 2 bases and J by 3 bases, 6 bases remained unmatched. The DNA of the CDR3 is TGTGCCAGTAGTATATCGGGACTAGCGGAGATCTACGAGCAGTACTTC. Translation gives CASSISGLAEIYEQYF.

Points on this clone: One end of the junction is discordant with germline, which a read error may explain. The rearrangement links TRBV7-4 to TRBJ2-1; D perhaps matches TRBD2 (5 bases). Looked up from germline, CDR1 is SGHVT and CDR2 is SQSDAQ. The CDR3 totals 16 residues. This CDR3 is CASRKVTRTSYNEQFF. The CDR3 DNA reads TGTGCTAGCAGAAAGGTAACTAGAACGTCCTACAATGAGCAGTTCTTC.

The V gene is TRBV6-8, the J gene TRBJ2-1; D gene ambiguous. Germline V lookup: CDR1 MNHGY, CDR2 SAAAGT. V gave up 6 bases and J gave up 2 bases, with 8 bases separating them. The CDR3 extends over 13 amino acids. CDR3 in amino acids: CASRGLTYNEQFF. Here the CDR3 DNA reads TGTGCCAGCAGGGGCCTCACCTACAATGAGCAGTTCTTC.

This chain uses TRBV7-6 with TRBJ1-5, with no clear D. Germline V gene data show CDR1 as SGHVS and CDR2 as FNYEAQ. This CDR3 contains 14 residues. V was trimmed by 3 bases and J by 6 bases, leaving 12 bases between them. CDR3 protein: CASSLAEGSQPQHF. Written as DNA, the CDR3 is TGTGCCAGCAGCTTGGCGGAGGGAAGTCAGCCCCAGCATTTT.

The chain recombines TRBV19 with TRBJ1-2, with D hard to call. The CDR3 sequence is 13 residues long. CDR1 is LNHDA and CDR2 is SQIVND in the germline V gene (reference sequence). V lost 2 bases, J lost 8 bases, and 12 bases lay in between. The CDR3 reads CASSIRGLGGYTF. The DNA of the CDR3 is TGTGCCAGTAGTATAAGAGGGCTTGGGGGCTACACCTTC.

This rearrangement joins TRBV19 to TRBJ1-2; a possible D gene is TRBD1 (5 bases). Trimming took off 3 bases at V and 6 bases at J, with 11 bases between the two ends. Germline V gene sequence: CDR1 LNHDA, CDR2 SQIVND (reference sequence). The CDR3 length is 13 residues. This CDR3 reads CASSMSREDGYTF. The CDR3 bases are TGTGCCAGTAGTATGTCCAGGGAGGATGGCTACACCTTC.

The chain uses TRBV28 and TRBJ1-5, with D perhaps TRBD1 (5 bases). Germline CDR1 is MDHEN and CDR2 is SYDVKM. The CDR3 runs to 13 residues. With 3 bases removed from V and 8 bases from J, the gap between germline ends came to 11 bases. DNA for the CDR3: TGTGCCAGCAGTTTTTCGGGGGTCAAGCCCCAGCATTTT. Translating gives CASSFSGVKPQHF.

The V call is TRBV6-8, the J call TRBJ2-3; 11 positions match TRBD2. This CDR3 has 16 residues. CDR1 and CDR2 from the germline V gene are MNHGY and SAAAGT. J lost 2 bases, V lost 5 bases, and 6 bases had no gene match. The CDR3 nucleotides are TGTGCCAGCAGTGGCCGACTAGCGGGAAACACAGATACGCAGTATTTT. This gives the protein CASSGRLAGNTDTQYF.

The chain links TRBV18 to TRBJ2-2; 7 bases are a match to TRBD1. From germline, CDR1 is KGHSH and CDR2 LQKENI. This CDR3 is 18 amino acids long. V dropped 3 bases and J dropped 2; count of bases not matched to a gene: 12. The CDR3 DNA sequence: TGTGCCAGCTCACCGATACTCAACAGGGGATCAAACACCGGGGAGCTGTTTTTT. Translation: CASSPILNRGSNTGELFF. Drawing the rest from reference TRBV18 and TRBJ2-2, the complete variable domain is NAGVMQNPRHLVRRRGQEARLRCSPMKGHSHVYWYRQLPEEGLKFMVYLQKENIIDESGMPKERFSAEFPKEGPSILRIQQVVRGDSAAYFCASSPILNRGSNTGELFFGEGSRLTVL.

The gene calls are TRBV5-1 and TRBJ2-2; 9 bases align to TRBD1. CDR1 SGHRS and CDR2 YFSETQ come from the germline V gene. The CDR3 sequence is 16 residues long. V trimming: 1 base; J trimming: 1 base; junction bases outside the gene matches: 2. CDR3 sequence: CASSLKGQGNTGELFF. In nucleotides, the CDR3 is TGCGCCAGCAGCTTGAAGGGACAGGGGAACACCGGGGAGCTGTTTTTT.

CDR3 sequence: CASSPTGTSGTGELFF. Here the CDR3 DNA reads TGTGCCAGCTCACCAACCGGGACTAGCGGTACCGGGGAGCTGTTTTTT. This chain links TRBV18 with TRBJ2-2; the match to TRBD2 covers 11 bases. CDR3 size: 16 residues. The germline V gene encodes CDR1 KGHSH and CDR2 LQKENI. With V trimmed by 2 bases and J by 5 bases, 4 bases remained unmatched.

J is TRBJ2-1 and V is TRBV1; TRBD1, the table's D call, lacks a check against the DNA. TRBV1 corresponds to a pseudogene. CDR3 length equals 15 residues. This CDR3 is CASSQARGPYNEQFF. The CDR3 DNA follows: TGCGCCAGCAGCCAAGCCAGGGGGCCCTACAATGAGCAGTTCTTC.

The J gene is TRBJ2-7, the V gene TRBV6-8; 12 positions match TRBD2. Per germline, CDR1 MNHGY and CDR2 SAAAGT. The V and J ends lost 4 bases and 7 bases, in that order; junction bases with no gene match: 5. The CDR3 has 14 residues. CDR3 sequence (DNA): TGTGCCAGCAGTTCGACTAGCGGGAGCTGGGAGCAGTACTTC. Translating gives CASSSTSGSWEQYF.

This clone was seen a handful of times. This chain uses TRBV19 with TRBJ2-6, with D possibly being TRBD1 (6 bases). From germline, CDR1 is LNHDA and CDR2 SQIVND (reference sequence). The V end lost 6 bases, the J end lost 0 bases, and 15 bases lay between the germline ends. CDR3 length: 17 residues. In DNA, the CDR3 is TGTGCCAGTAGATCTCCTGGGGGCGCCTCTGGGGCCAACGTCCTGACTTTC. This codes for CASRSPGGASGANVLTF.

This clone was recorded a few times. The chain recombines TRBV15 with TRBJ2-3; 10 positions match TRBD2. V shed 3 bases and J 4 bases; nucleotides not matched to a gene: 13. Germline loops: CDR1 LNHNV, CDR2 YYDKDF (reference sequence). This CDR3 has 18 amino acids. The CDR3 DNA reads TGTGCCACCAGCAGGAGGAAACAAGGACTAGCGGTTTCAGATACGCAGTATTTT. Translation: CATSRRKQGLAVSDTQYF.

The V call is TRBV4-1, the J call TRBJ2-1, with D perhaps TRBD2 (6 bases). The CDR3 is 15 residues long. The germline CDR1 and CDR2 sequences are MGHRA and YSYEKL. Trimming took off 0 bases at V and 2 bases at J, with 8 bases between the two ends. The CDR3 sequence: CASSQERGTYNEQFF. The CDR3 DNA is TGCGCCAGCAGCCAAGAACGCGGGACCTACAATGAGCAGTTCTTC.

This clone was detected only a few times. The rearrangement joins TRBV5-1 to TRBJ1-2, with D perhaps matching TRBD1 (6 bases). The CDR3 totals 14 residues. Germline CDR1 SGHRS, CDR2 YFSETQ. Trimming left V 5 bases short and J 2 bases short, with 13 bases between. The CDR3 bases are TGCGCCAGCAGGCCGGAGGGGGGGAACTATGGCTACACCTTC. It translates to CASRPEGGNYGYTF.

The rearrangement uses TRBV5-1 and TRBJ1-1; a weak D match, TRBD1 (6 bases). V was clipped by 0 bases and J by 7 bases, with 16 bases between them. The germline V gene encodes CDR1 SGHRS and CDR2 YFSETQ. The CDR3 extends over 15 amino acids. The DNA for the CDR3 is TGCGCCAGCAGCTTGGCCCTCGGGGGCCAGAGTGAAGCTTTCTTT. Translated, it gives CASSLALGGQSEAFF.